These 10 T cell receptor beta chains were sequenced from one sample in a study of T cells in localized non-small cell lung cancer (dated by TCRdb to about 2020). Libraries were constructed by the immunoSEQ multiplex PCR assay. The table comes from immuneACCESS by way of TCRdb, which keeps in-frame sequences with V and J called. Part of the clones is missing from these tables; in studies checked, under half for an unresolved V gene and the rest for unknown reasons. Here the sample has tens of thousands of clones; about 88% occur a single time. The ten most abundant clones make up approximately 30% of the sample. Here the sequenced sample was peripheral blood, taken before any cancer treatment. These receptors were obtained from an older male donor with stage I squamous cell lung carcinoma.

The rearrangement links TRBV5-1 to TRBJ2-7; no clear D. Germline CDR1 reads SGHRS; CDR2 reads YFSETQ. CDR3 length: 13 amino acids. V was clipped by 3 bases and J by 5 bases, with 12 bases between them. CDR3 residues: CASSSKPRDEQYF. For the CDR3, the DNA is TGCGCCAGCAGCTCGAAACCTCGGGACGAGCAGTACTTC.

This clone has only a few counts. The chain is built from TRBV2 and TRBJ1-6; D not certain. The CDR3 spans 14 residues. Germline V gives CDR1 SNHLY, CDR2 FYNNEI. The germline V and J ends were trimmed by 6 bases and 5 bases, with 11 bases remaining between them. This CDR3 is CASSDGRNNSPLHF. CDR3 coding DNA: TGTGCCAGCAGCGACGGACGGAATAATTCACCCCTCCACTTT.

The chain carries TRBV7-8 and TRBJ2-7; D uncertain. The CDR3 has 11 residues. CDR1 is SGHVS and CDR2 is FQNEAQ in the germline V gene. Trimming took off 5 bases at V and 3 bases at J, with 5 bases between the two ends. CDR3 sequence reads: CASSPHYEQYF. CDR3 in DNA: TGTGCCAGCAGCCCCCACTACGAGCAGTACTTC.

The chain is built from TRBV9 and TRBJ2-3, with 9 bases identical to TRBD1. Germline CDR1 and CDR2: SGDLS and YYNGEE. Trimming removed 6 bases from V and 0 bases from J; junction bases left unmatched: 5. The CDR3 totals 15 residues. The CDR3 sequence is CASTPGTGSTDTQYF. For the CDR3, the DNA is TGTGCCAGCACCCCCGGGACAGGGAGCACAGATACGCAGTATTTT.

This clone was detected only once. The chain uses TRBV7-2 and TRBJ2-7, with a possible D match to TRBD2 (6 bases). CDR1 is SGHTA, CDR2 FQGNSA, per germline. With 2 bases removed from V and 4 bases from J, the gap between germline ends came to 12 bases. The CDR3 covers 14 residues. The CDR3 nucleotides are TGTGCCAGCAGCTTACGTCCAGGGAGGTACGAGCAGTACTTC. This codes for CASSLRPGRYEQYF.

CDR3: CAISEWGYNEQFF. In nucleotides, the CDR3 is TGTGCCATCAGTGAGTGGGGGTACAATGAGCAGTTCTTC. The chain has TRBV10-3 and TRBJ2-1; the D call may be TRBD1 or TRBD2 (5 bases each). Deletions cut 1 base from V and 4 bases from J, with 5 bases between. Germline V gene sequence: CDR1 ENHRY, CDR2 SYGVKD. This CDR3 has 13 amino acids.

The chain carries TRBV2 and TRBJ1-4, with 9 bases identical to TRBD1. Unmatched junction bases numbered 7, after V lost 6 bases and J lost 8 bases. Germline loops: CDR1 SNHLY, CDR2 FYNNEI. The CDR3 length is 14 residues. The CDR3 reads CASRIQGAGEKLFF. The CDR3 DNA reads TGTGCCAGCAGAATACAGGGGGCTGGGGAAAAACTGTTTTTT.

The chain joins TRBV18 to TRBJ1-1, with TRBD1 matching over 7 bases. The germline CDR1 and CDR2 sequences are KGHSH and LQKENI. V gave up 6 bases and J gave up 3 bases; unmatched junction bases: 7. The CDR3 consists of 14 residues. CDR3 sequence (DNA): TGTGCCAGCTCCCGACAGGGACCGGACACTGAAGCTTTCTTT. Its protein product is CASSRQGPDTEAFF.

This clone was recorded once. The chain recombines TRBV6-6 with TRBJ1-6; 9 nucleotides line up with TRBD1. This CDR3 contains 14 residues. Germline V lookup: CDR1 MNHNY, CDR2 SVGAGI (reference sequence). The junction had 7 bases not matched to a gene; V was cut back by 6 bases and J by 10 bases. DNA of the CDR3: TGTGCCAGCAGGATGGACAGGGGTTGGTCACCCCTCCACTTT. This gives the protein CASRMDRGWSPLHF.

This clone was picked up a small number of times. A junction boundary mismatches the germline segment, possibly from a read error. This chain joins TRBV7-7 and TRBJ2-1, with 7 nucleotides matching TRBD1. CDR3 length equals 13 residues. The V gene's germline CDR1 is SSHAT and CDR2 FNYEAQ (reference sequence). The CDR3: CASSPGTVNEQFF. The CDR3 region has the DNA TGTGCTAGCAGCCCGGGGACAGTCAATGAGCAGTTCTTC.